This passage covers 11 T cell receptor beta chains from one sample sequenced in a study of neurological immune-mediated disorders. MiXCR, run by TCRdb on the 5' RACE reads, gives a single entry per CDR3 protein. The data show about 44,000 distinct CDR3 sequences, about 22% seen once. Time point specified: technical triplicate 3. Sequenced: PBMCs. These receptors all stem from a man aged 55-75 years with HTLV-1-associated myelopathy (HAM/TSP).

This clonotype was found many times. This rearrangement joins TRBV4-2 to TRBJ2-7; D not resolved. The germline CDR1 and CDR2 sequences are LGHNA and YNFKEQ. The CDR3 loop spans 14 amino acids. Trimming took off 4 bases at V and 2 bases at J, with 12 bases between the two ends. CDR3 DNA sequence: TGTGCCAGCAGCCCTGATCTCGGTCCCTACGAGCAGTACTTC. Its translation: CASSPDLGPYEQYF.

This clonotype was seen ten or more times. The chain recombines TRBV7-9 with TRBJ2-7; D perhaps matches TRBD1 (8 bases). Germline lookup yields CDR1 SEHNR and CDR2 FQNEAQ (reference sequence). V shed 2 bases and J shed 2 bases, with 16 bases lying between them. This CDR3 is built from 16 residues. CDR3 residues: CASSLLTTGGAYEQYF. The CDR3 DNA reads as TGTGCCAGCAGCTTACTTACAACAGGGGGGGCCTACGAGCAGTACTTC.

There are many counts of this clonotype. CDR3 nucleotides: TGCGCCAGCAGCTTTCAATCCAACGAGCAGTACTTC. This codes for CASSFQSNEQYF. This chain joins TRBV5-1 and TRBJ2-7; D is unclear. Trimming left V 2 bases short and J 5 bases short, with 8 bases between. The CDR3 has 12 residues. CDR1 SGHRS and CDR2 YFSETQ come from the germline V gene.

The table lists this clonotype with many counts. The chain recombines TRBV12-3 or TRBV12-4 with TRBJ1-1, with 8 positions matching TRBD1. Trimming at V came to 6 bases and at J to 0 bases, leaving 3 bases not matched to a gene. This CDR3 contains 14 residues. CDR3 sequence: CASSQQGVNTEAFF. Written as DNA, the CDR3 is TGTGCCAGCAGCCAACAGGGGGTGAACACTGAAGCTTTCTTT.

This clonotype has a count of ten or more. The chain carries TRBV20-1 and TRBJ2-5; no clear D gene. Germline CDR1 reads DFQATT; CDR2 reads SNEGSKA (reference sequence). The CDR3 has 11 amino acids. V gave up 2 bases and J gave up 6 bases, with 7 bases separating them. The CDR3 coding sequence is TGCAGTGCTAGACCAAGCCAGACCCAGTACTTC. Translation: CSARPSQTQYF.

This clonotype showed up many times. The chain combines TRBV11-2 with TRBJ2-7; TRBD2 aligns across 8 bases. With 4 bases clipped from V and 2 bases from J, the junction kept 13 bases outside the gene matches. Germline V CDR1 and CDR2: SGHAT, FQNNGV. The CDR3 sequence is 17 residues long. In nucleotides, the CDR3 is TGTGCCAGCAGCTCTCCCCGGGGTAGCGGGGTCGCCTACGAGCAGTACTTC. Residues: CASSSPRGSGVAYEQYF.

This clonotype has ten or more counts. The chain uses TRBV5-1 and TRBJ2-3, with TRBD1 matching 10 bases. The CDR3 has 17 amino acids. With V trimmed by 0 bases and J by 3 bases, 7 bases remained unmatched. Germline CDR1 reads SGHRS; CDR2 reads YFSETQ. This CDR3 reads CASSLGQGALVTDTQYF. Written as DNA, the CDR3 is TGCGCCAGCAGCTTGGGACAGGGGGCGCTTGTGACAGATACGCAGTATTTT.

This clonotype has more than one count but fewer than ten. This chain links TRBV7-2 with TRBJ2-1, with 9 positions matching TRBD2. The J call is uncertain, as TRBJ2-7 better fits the DNA end. Germline loops: CDR1 SGHTA, CDR2 FQGNSA. The length of the CDR3 is 14 residues. CDR3 sequence: CASSLLAGQNEQYF. The CDR3 DNA reads as TGTGCCAGCAGCTTACTAGCGGGACAGAATGAGCAGTACTTC.

This clonotype was picked up many times. This chain links TRBV12-3 or TRBV12-4 with TRBJ1-1, with D possibly TRBD1 on 5 matching bases. The length of the CDR3 is 14 residues. The V end lost 6 bases, the J end lost 6 bases, and 17 bases lay between the germline ends. The CDR3 loop reads CASSYSGANAEAFF. The CDR3 DNA follows: TGTGCCAGCAGCTACTCCGGGGCCAACGCTGAAGCTTTCTTT.

The table lists this clonotype with many counts. The chain is built from TRBV6-6 and TRBJ2-3; 7 nucleotides match TRBD2. Losses at the gene ends were 5 bases for V and 4 bases for J; bases not matched to a gene: 12. The CDR3 length is 16 residues. Germline V lookup: CDR1 MNHNY, CDR2 SVGAGI (reference sequence). The DNA for the CDR3 is TGTGCCAGCAGTGCGTTGACTAGCTTTCCCCCAGATACGCAGTATTTT. This codes for CASSALTSFPPDTQYF.

This clonotype was seen ten or more times. Given a much more abundant clone one base away, this may be a read error. The chain has TRBV5-1 and TRBJ2-2; the D gene is possibly TRBD2 (5 bases). This CDR3 spans 13 amino acids. Germline CDR1 is SGHRS and CDR2 is YFSETQ. Written as DNA, the CDR3 is TGCGCCAGCAGCTTGGGAGGCCCTGGGGAGCCGTTTTTT. Translation gives CASSLGGPGEPFF.